This T cell receptor beta chain was identified in a study of control samples from healthy donors and cancer patients. The data were produced by immunoSEQ multiplex PCR, yet TCRdb's version contains in-frame clones alone and is incomplete. The sample includes about 85,000 clones, 89% seen only once; the top ten take about 5.5%. Losses at the gene ends were 4 bases for V and 8 bases for J; bases not matched to a gene: 6. CDR1 is SGHRS and CDR2 is YFSETQ in the germline V gene. The CDR3 consists of 13 residues. The TCR comes from a man in his fifties in good health. The chain has TRBV5-1 and TRBJ2-4, with TRBD2 identical over 7 bases. The sample was blood. CDR3 sequence reads: CASSPGLGHIQYF. The DNA of the CDR3 is TGCGCCAGCAGCCCCGGACTAGGACACATTCAGTACTTC. The entire variable domain, with the rest obtained from reference TRBV5-1 and TRBJ2-4, is as follows: KAGVTQTPRYLIKTRGQQVTLSCSPISGHRSVSWYQQTPGQGLQFLFEYFSETQRNKGNFPGRFSGRQFSNSRSEMNVSTLELGDSALYLCASSPGLGHIQYFGAGTRLSVL.